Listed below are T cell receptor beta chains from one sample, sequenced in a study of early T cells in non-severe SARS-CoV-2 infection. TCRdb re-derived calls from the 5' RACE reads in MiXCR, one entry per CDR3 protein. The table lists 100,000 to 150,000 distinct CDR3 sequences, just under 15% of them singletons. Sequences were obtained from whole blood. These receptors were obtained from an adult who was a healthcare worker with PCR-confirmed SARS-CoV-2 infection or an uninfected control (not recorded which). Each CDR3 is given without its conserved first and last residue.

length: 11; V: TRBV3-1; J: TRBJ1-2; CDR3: ASKGQGNYGYT
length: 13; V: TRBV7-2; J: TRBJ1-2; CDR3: ASSSFLQGARGYT
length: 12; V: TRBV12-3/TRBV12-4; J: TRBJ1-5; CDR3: ASSLTGGNQPQH
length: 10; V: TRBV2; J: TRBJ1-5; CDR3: ASSDGDQPQH
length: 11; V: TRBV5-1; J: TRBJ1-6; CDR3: ASRYTWNSPLH
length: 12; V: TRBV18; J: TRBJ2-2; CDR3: ASFGTHNTGELF
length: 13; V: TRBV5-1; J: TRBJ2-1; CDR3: ASSPAAGSHNEQF
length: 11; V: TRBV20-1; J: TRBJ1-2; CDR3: SAPKGGNYGYT
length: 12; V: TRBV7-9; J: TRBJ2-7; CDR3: ASTLSGIPYEQY
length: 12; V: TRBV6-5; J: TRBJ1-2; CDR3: ASSLGQGARGYT